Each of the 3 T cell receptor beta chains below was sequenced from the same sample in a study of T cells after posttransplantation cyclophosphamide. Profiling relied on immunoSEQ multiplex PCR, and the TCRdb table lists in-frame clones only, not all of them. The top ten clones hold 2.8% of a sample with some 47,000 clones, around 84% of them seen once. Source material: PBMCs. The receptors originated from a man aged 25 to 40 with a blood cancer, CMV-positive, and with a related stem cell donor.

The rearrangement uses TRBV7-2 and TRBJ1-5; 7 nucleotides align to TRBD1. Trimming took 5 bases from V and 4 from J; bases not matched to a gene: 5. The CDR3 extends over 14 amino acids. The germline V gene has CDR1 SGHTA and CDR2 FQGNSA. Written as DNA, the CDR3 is TGTGCCAGCAGCCCATGGGACAGAAATCAGCCCCAGCATTTT. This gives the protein CASSPWDRNQPQHF.

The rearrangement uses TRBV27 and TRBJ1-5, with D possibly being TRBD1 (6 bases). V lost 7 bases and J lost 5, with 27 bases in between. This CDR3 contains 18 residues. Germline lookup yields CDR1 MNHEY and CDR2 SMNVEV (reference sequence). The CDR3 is CASIGEGPYTGGHQPQHF. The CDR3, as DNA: TGTGCCAGCATAGGTGAGGGGCCCTACACGGGGGGGCATCAGCCCCAGCATTTT.

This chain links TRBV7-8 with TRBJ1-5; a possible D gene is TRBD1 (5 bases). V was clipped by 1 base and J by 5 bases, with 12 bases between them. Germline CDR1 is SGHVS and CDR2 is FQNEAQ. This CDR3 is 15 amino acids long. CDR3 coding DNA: TGTGCCAGCAGCTTAGAATTCGAAGGGGATCAGCCCCAGCATTTT. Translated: CASSLEFEGDQPQHF.